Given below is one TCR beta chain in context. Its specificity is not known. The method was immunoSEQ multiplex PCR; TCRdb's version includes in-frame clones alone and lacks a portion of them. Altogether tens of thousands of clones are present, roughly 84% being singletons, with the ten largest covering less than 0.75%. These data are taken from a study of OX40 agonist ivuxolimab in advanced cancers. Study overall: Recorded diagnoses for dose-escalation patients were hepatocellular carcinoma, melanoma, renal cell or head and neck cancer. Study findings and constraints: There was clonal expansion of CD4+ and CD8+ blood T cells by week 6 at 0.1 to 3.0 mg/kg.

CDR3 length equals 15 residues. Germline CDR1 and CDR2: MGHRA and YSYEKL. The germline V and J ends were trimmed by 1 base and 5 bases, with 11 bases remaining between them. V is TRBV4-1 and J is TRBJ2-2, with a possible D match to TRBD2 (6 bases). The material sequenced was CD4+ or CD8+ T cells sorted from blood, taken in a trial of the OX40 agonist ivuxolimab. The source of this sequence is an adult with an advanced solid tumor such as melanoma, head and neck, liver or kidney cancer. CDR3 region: CASSQVLAYTGELFF. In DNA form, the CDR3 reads TGCGCCAGCAGCCAAGTCCTAGCGTATACCGGGGAGCTGTTTTTT.